These T cell receptor beta chains were read from a single sample in a study of blood T cell repertoires in COVID-19. Profiling relied on immunoSEQ multiplex PCR, and the TCRdb table lists in-frame clones only, not all of them. Found here are around 240,000 clones, approximately 80% of them singletons; the top ten hold about 1.5%. Sequenced input: peripheral blood. The receptors here all came from a woman aged 40 to 50 who had recovered from COVID-19. CDR3s include the opening cysteine and the closing phenylalanine or tryptophan. The D gene is left open where the match is weak. Clone size appears in some rows only: once, few, many, or a class for an expanded clone.

clone size,V gene,J gene,D gene,CDR3 DNA,CDR3 protein
NA,TRBV15,TRBJ1-1,NA,TGTGCCACCAGCAGAGGACAGGCCACTGAAGCTTTCTTT,CATSRGQATEAFF
once,TRBV18,TRBJ1-1,TRBD1,TGTGCCAGCTCACCACTTACCGGGACAGACACTGAAGCTTTCTTT,CASSPLTGTDTEAFF
NA,TRBV24-1,TRBJ2-3,TRBD1,TGTGCCACCAGTGAGGCGACAGGGCAGCCAGATACGCAGTATTTT,CATSEATGQPDTQYF
NA,TRBV30,TRBJ1-3,TRBD1,TGTGCCTGGAACCAAGACAGGGGGCCAGGAAACACCATATATTTT,CAWNQDRGPGNTIYF
once,TRBV27,TRBJ1-5,TRBD1,TGTGCCAGCAGTGGAAACCGGGACAGGGGCAATCAGCCCCAGCATTTT,CASSGNRDRGNQPQHF
NA,TRBV2,TRBJ2-3,TRBD2,TGTGCCAGCAGGAGGCTAGCGGGGCTCACAGATACGCAGTATTTT,CASRRLAGLTDTQYF
NA,TRBV14,TRBJ2-1,TRBD2,TGTGCCAGCAGCCAGCTAGCGGGGGGTCTCGGTGAGCAGTTCTTC,CASSQLAGGLGEQFF
NA,TRBV3-1/TRBV3-2,TRBJ2-1,NA,TGTGCCAGCAGCCAAGAGCGGGCCCCTGGTCAGCAGTTCTTC,CASSQERAPGQQFF
NA,TRBV5-5,TRBJ1-2,TRBD1,TGTGCCAGCAGCCCTTACTCCGGGACAGGGAATGGCTACACCTTC,CASSPYSGTGNGYTF
NA,TRBV7-6,TRBJ2-1,NA,TGTGCCAGCAGCTTAGGACAGCCGACCTACAATGAGCAGTTCTTC,CASSLGQPTYNEQFF
NA,TRBV5-4,TRBJ2-3,NA,TGTGCCAGCAGACAACAGGGAGCAGATACGCAGTATTTT,CASRQQGADTQYF
NA,TRBV10-3,TRBJ1-4,NA,TGTGCCATCTCCAGGGGCACTAATGAAAAACTGTTTTTT,CAISRGTNEKLFF
few,TRBV19,TRBJ1-5,TRBD1,TGTGCCAGTAGTATAGATCCCCGACAGGGAGGCAATCAGCCCCAGCATTTT,CASSIDPRQGGNQPQHF
NA,TRBV19,TRBJ1-2,TRBD1,TGTGCCAGTACCCCCGGACAGGCCATCTTTTCAAACTATGGCTACACCTTC,CASTPGQAIFSNYGYTF
few,TRBV5-1,TRBJ1-6,NA,TGCGCCAGCAGCGACCGGACCTGGCAGGGGAATAATTCACCCCTCCACTTT,CASSDRTWQGNNSPLHF
NA,TRBV28,TRBJ1-1,NA,TGTGCCATCTGGGGGGATTCAGATGAAGCTTTCTTT,CAIWGDSDEAFF
NA,TRBV9,TRBJ2-5,NA,TGTGCCAGCGGTTCCGAGGAGACCCAGTACTTC,CASGSEETQYF
NA,TRBV9,TRBJ2-1,TRBD1,TGTGCCAGCAGCGTGAGTGGGACAGGGCTGAATGAGCAGTTCTTC,CASSVSGTGLNEQFF
NA,TRBV4-1,TRBJ2-7,TRBD1,TGCGCCAGCAGTAGTCGCCATCTTCGGACAGGGAAAGACGAGCAGTACTTC,CASSSRHLRTGKDEQYF
NA,TRBV19,TRBJ2-3,NA,TGTGCCAGTAGGACACGGAGCACAGATACGCAGTATTTT,CASRTRSTDTQYF
once,TRBV3-1/TRBV3-2,TRBJ2-5,NA,TGTGCCAGCAGCCAGCAGGGGTTACAAGAGACCCAGTACTTC,CASSQQGLQETQYF
NA,TRBV2,TRBJ2-1,NA,TGTGCCAGCAGGGAGAGCCCGACCTACAATGAGCAGTTCTTC,CASRESPTYNEQFF
NA,TRBV6-5,TRBJ2-2,NA,TGTGCCAGCAGTTACTCTCGGTTAATCACCGGGGAGCTGTTTTTT,CASSYSRLITGELFF
NA,TRBV19,TRBJ2-3,TRBD1,TGTGCCAGTAGTATAGCTAGACAGGGGGCCACAGATACGCAGTATTTT,CASSIARQGATDTQYF
NA,TRBV5-1,TRBJ1-2,TRBD1,TGCGCCAGCCAAACCGGGACAGGGGGCGCGGACTATGGCTACACCTTC,CASQTGTGGADYGYTF
few,TRBV7-8,TRBJ2-1,TRBD2,TGTGCCAGCAGCAACGGGGGGGAGCAGTTCTTC,CASSNGGEQFF
NA,TRBV12-5,TRBJ2-5,TRBD1,TGTGCTAGTGGTTTGGCCGGGACAGGGGTGGGGGAGACCCAGTACTTC,CASGLAGTGVGETQYF
NA,TRBV19,TRBJ1-1,NA,TGTGCCAGTAACAAGGGGTGGATTAAGACTTTCTTT,CASNKGWIKTFF
few,TRBV28,TRBJ1-5,NA,TGTGCCAGCAGTTTATTACAGGGCCATCAGCCCCAGCATTTT,CASSLLQGHQPQHF
NA,TRBV7-2,TRBJ2-1,NA,TGTGCCAGCAGCTTAAGCCTCTCTAGCAATGAGCAGTTCTTC,CASSLSLSSNEQFF
NA,TRBV2,TRBJ1-5,NA,TGTGCCAGCAGTGAAGGGAGGCAACAGCCCCAGCATTTT,CASSEGRQQPQHF
NA,TRBV5-1,TRBJ1-4,NA,TGCGCCAGCAGCTTGGAACCGGCGGGGACTAATGAAAAACTGTTTTTT,CASSLEPAGTNEKLFF
NA,TRBV4-1,TRBJ2-3,NA,TGCGCCAGCAGCCAAGAGTCGGGGGTTGGCACAGATACGCAGTATTTT,CASSQESGVGTDTQYF
once,TRBV7-2,TRBJ1-2,NA,TGTGCCAGCAGCTTAGGACCAGGCGATGGCTACACCTTC,CASSLGPGDGYTF
NA,TRBV30,TRBJ1-2,TRBD1,TGTGCCTGGAGTGTACTAGGGGGCGGATTCTATGGCTACACCTTC,CAWSVLGGGFYGYTF
NA,TRBV6-5,TRBJ2-1,TRBD2,TGTGCCAGCAGATCGGGACTAGCGAGCGATGAGCAGTTCTTC,CASRSGLASDEQFF
NA,TRBV20-1,TRBJ1-5,NA,TGCAGTGCTAGTACCAGGGTCAATCAGCCCCAGCATTTT,CSASTRVNQPQHF
NA,TRBV27,TRBJ1-1,NA,TGTGCCAGCAGTTTATCGCGGGGGGCACGGACTGAAGCTTTCTTT,CASSLSRGARTEAFF
NA,TRBV19,TRBJ2-1,NA,TGTGCCAGTAGTATAGTTGGAGAGTCTGGGCAGTTCTTC,CASSIVGESGQFF
NA,TRBV7-2,TRBJ2-5,TRBD2,TGTGCCAGCAGCGGGGGACTAGCGGGGGTACAAGAGACCCAGTACTTC,CASSGGLAGVQETQYF
NA,TRBV6-2/TRBV6-3,TRBJ2-7,NA,TGTGCCAGCAGTTACTGGTTAGGGACTTACGAGCAGTACTTC,CASSYWLGTYEQYF
NA,TRBV19,TRBJ2-3,TRBD1,TGTGCCAGTAGTATAAGCGACAGGGTCACAGATACGCAGTATTTT,CASSISDRVTDTQYF
NA,TRBV5-4,TRBJ2-7,TRBD2,TGTGCCAGCAGCACAGGACTAGCCGACGAGCAGTACTTC,CASSTGLADEQYF
NA,TRBV30,TRBJ1-1,TRBD1,TGTGCCAGCGACAGGGGGCTCACGATGAACACTGAAGCTTTCTTT,CASDRGLTMNTEAFF
once,TRBV27,TRBJ2-3,TRBD2,TGTGCCAGCAGTTCGAACGGACTAGGGCAGCCCACAGATACGCAGTATTTT,CASSSNGLGQPTDTQYF
NA,TRBV19,TRBJ2-1,NA,TGTGCCAGTAGTATAGGCCAGACCTACAATGAGCAGTTCTTC,CASSIGQTYNEQFF
NA,TRBV6-5,TRBJ2-7,TRBD1,TGTGCCAGCTCTAACAGGGGCTACGAGCAGTACTTC,CASSNRGYEQYF
NA,TRBV7-3,TRBJ1-1,TRBD1,TGTGCCAGCAGCTCACAGGGGAGTAACACTGAAGCTTTCTTT,CASSSQGSNTEAFF